The 28 T cell receptor beta chains presented below share a single source sample, sequenced in a study of cytotoxic CD8 clonotypes in ibrutinib-treated CLL. Method: immunoSEQ multiplex PCR; TCRdb's copy keeps in-frame clones and lacks some. The sample consists of approximately 90,000 clones, around 77% of them appearing once. The sequenced sample was PBMCs, obtained after 24 months of ibrutinib treatment. The receptor set was obtained from a human donor with chronic lymphocytic leukemia.

This clone was counted only a few times. The rearrangement uses TRBV5-1 and TRBJ1-6; D not certain. Trimming removed 2 bases from V and 6 bases from J, with 6 bases in between. The germline V gene has CDR1 SGHRS and CDR2 YFSETQ. The CDR3 has 13 amino acids. The CDR3 nucleotides are TGCGCCAGCAGCTTCGGCCTTAATTCACCCCTCCACTTT. This encodes CASSFGLNSPLHF. The full variable domain, in which reference TRBV5-1 and TRBJ1-6 provide the parts outside the CDR3, is KAGVTQTPRYLIKTRGQQVTLSCSPISGHRSVSWYQQTPGQGLQFLFEYFSETQRNKGNFPGRFSGRQFSNSRSEMNVSTLELGDSALYLCASSFGLNSPLHFGNGTRLTVT.

This clone appeared once. The chain is built from TRBV23-1 and TRBJ2-7, with D hard to call. TRBV23-1 is an open reading frame, and its role is uncertain. The CDR3 consists of 13 residues. The ends were cut back, 4 bases at V and 3 bases at J, with 10 bases in the middle. CDR3 sequence reads: CASSPGLNYEQYF. For the CDR3, the DNA is TGCGCCAGCAGTCCTGGGCTCAACTACGAGCAGTACTTC.

This sequence joins TRBV5-8 and TRBJ2-4; the D gene is possibly TRBD1 (5 bases). V was cut by 0 bases and J by 2 bases, with 15 bases left in between. Germline V gene sequence: CDR1 SGHTS, CDR2 YDEGEE. The CDR3 totals 17 residues. CDR3 nucleotides: TGTGCCAGCAGCTTGGCCGCCAAGGGGTGGACCAAAAACATTCAGTACTTC. It encodes CASSLAAKGWTKNIQYF.

This chain joins TRBV7-2 and TRBJ1-5, with a tentative D call TRBD1 (5 bases). Germline lookup yields CDR1 SGHTA and CDR2 FQGNSA. The V end lost 1 base, the J end lost 7 bases, and 8 bases lay between the germline ends. This CDR3 contains 13 residues. The CDR3 coding sequence is TGTGCCAGCAGCTTAGGCCAGGGCCAGCCCCAGCATTTT. This encodes CASSLGQGQPQHF.

This clone was observed a handful of times. The V and J genes are TRBV11-2 and TRBJ2-2, with D perhaps matching TRBD1 or TRBD2 (5 bases each). The CDR3 length is 19 residues. V was trimmed by 2 bases and J by 1 base, leaving 20 bases between them. Germline V gene data show CDR1 as SGHAT and CDR2 as FQNNGV. Here the CDR3 DNA reads TGTGCCAGCAGCTTACTTATCGTAAGGTGGGGGTTGAACACCGGGGAGCTGTTTTTT. It yields the protein CASSLLIVRWGLNTGELFF.

The chain has TRBV4-1 and TRBJ1-3; D is ambiguous. Trimming pared 0 bases from V and 0 bases from J, leaving 6 bases between. Germline lookup yields CDR1 MGHRA and CDR2 YSYEKL. The CDR3 covers 15 residues. CDR3 bases: TGCGCCAGCAGCCAAGATGCCAACTCTGGAAACACCATATATTTT. Protein product: CASSQDANSGNTIYF.

V and J are TRBV7-9 and TRBJ1-6; TRBD1 agrees at 12 bases. This CDR3 has 15 amino acids. V dropped 6 bases and J dropped 10; count of bases not matched to a gene: 7. Germline-derived CDR1 and CDR2 are SEHNR and FQNEAQ (reference sequence). The CDR3 loop is CASSRTGTGGSPLHF. In nucleotides, the CDR3 is TGTGCCAGCAGTCGTACCGGGACAGGGGGCTCACCCCTCCACTTT.

This chain links TRBV5-1 with TRBJ2-1, with 9 bases lining up with TRBD2. The junction had 9 bases not matched to a gene; V was cut back by 5 bases and J by 0 bases. Germline CDR1 and CDR2: SGHRS and YFSETQ. The CDR3 runs 17 residues. The CDR3 protein is CASSYSGSPSSYNEQFF. In DNA, the CDR3 is TGCGCCAGCAGTTATAGCGGGAGTCCAAGCTCCTACAATGAGCAGTTCTTC.

This chain links TRBV11-3 with TRBJ1-2; D uncertain. V was shortened by 1 base and J by 8 bases, with 11 bases between the two germline ends. CDR3 length: 13 amino acids. Germline V gene data show CDR1 as SGHNT and CDR2 as YENEEA. In nucleotides, the CDR3 is TGTGCCAGCAGCTTAGGAACGAGCCGGGGCTACACCTTC. It specifies CASSLGTSRGYTF.

This chain joins TRBV9 and TRBJ2-1, with 13 bases that match TRBD2. The CDR3 contains 15 residues. CDR1 and CDR2 (germline): SGDLS, YYNGEE. J gave up 4 bases and V 2 bases, and 0 bases lay outside the gene matches. The chain's CDR3 is CASSVGLAGYNEQFF. DNA for the CDR3: TGTGCCAGCAGCGTGGGACTAGCGGGGTACAATGAGCAGTTCTTC.

The chain employs TRBV4-3 and TRBJ1-5, with 7 bases aligning to TRBD1. V lost 0 bases, J lost 6 bases, and 8 bases stayed unmatched. Germline lookup yields CDR1 LGHNA and CDR2 YSLEER. CDR3 size: 16 residues. This CDR3 is CASSQDLRGRVQPQHF. The CDR3 nucleotides read TGCGCCAGCAGCCAAGATCTAAGGGGGCGGGTTCAGCCCCAGCATTTT.

V usage is TRBV7-9 and J usage is TRBJ1-1, with D unresolved. This CDR3 spans 16 amino acids. Germline CDR1 is SEHNR and CDR2 is FQNEAQ (reference sequence). V lost 0 bases and J lost 0, with 11 bases in between. CDR3 bases: TGTGCCAGCAGCTTAGCGCTGGCCAGGTTGAACACTGAAGCTTTCTTT. This gives the protein CASSLALARLNTEAFF.

V and J are TRBV18 and TRBJ2-1, with 7 bases matching TRBD1. With 6 bases clipped from V and 0 bases from J, the junction kept 5 bases outside the gene matches. CDR1 is KGHSH, CDR2 LQKENI, per germline. The CDR3 totals 15 residues. The CDR3 DNA reads as TGTGCCAGCTCCCAAGCAGGGGGCTCCTACAATGAGCAGTTCTTC. This codes for CASSQAGGSYNEQFF.

The chain is built from TRBV6-1 and TRBJ1-2, with 8 positions matching TRBD1. V lost 6 bases and J lost 2; bases outside the gene matches: 5. The CDR3 has 14 amino acids. Germline V gene lookup returns CDR1 MNHNS and CDR2 SASEGT. CDR3 protein: CASRSTGGNYGYTF. In DNA, the CDR3 is TGTGCCAGCAGGTCTACAGGGGGGAACTATGGCTACACCTTC.

The genes are TRBV5-8 and TRBJ2-7; D may be TRBD1 or TRBD2 (5 bases each). CDR3 length: 15 amino acids. The germline V gene has CDR1 SGHTS and CDR2 YDEGEE. Trimming took 4 bases from V and 8 from J, leaving 22 bases between them. The CDR3 DNA sequence: TGTGCCAGCAGCCCTAGACAGTTCGGGGCTGGAAAGCAGTACTTC. It codes for CASSPRQFGAGKQYF.

This clone was counted once. This chain connects TRBV19 to TRBJ2-7; TRBD2 matches 13 bases. V shed 5 bases, J shed 6 bases, and the junction held 7 bases outside the gene matches. The CDR3 loop spans 15 amino acids. CDR1 is LNHDA and CDR2 is SQIVND in the germline V gene (reference sequence). The CDR3 loop is CASSRRLAGGFEQYF. The CDR3, as DNA: TGTGCCAGTAGTCGACGACTAGCGGGAGGATTCGAGCAGTACTTC.

The chain has TRBV7-3 and TRBJ2-7; tentative D call: TRBD1 (6 bases). CDR3 size: 14 residues. Germline V gene lookup returns CDR1 SGHTA and CDR2 FQGTGA. V shed 5 bases and J shed 0 bases, with 11 bases lying between them. The CDR3 here is CASSPSDSSYEQYF. The CDR3 DNA sequence: TGTGCCAGCAGCCCATCGGACAGCTCCTACGAGCAGTACTTC.

This clone appeared a few times. J is TRBJ1-1 and V is TRBV28; TRBD1 matches 9 bases. The CDR3 runs 14 residues. CDR1 and CDR2 (germline): MDHEN, SYDVKM. The trim removed 5 bases at V and 9 bases at J, leaving 10 bases unmatched. DNA of the CDR3: TGTGCCAGCAGTATTCCCGGGACAGGGTGGAAAGCTTTCTTT. Protein sequence: CASSIPGTGWKAFF.

The chain recombines TRBV7-9 with TRBJ2-3; D not resolved. Germline values: CDR1 SEHNR, CDR2 FQNEAQ (reference sequence). The ends were cut back, 4 bases at V and 2 bases at J, with 4 bases in the middle. The length of the CDR3 is 12 residues. The CDR3 sequence: CASSSFTDTQYF. The CDR3 nucleotides are TGTGCCAGCAGCTCGTTCACAGATACGCAGTATTTT.

The chain is built from TRBV13 and TRBJ2-5; 7 nucleotides align to TRBD2. V lost 3 bases, J lost 2 bases, and 6 bases stayed unmatched. This CDR3 is 15 amino acids long. Germline V gives CDR1 PRHDT, CDR2 FYEKMQ (reference sequence). Written as DNA, the CDR3 is TGTGCCAGCAGCTTTTTCGGGAGGCGGCAAGAGACCCAGTACTTC. This gives the protein CASSFFGRRQETQYF. The whole variable domain, remainder taken from reference TRBV13 and TRBJ2-5, is AAGVIQSPRHLIKEKRETATLKCYPIPRHDTVYWYQQGPGQDPQFLISFYEKMQSDKGSIPDRFSAQQFSDYHSELNMSSLELGDSALYFCASSFFGRRQETQYFGPGTRLLVL.

V and J are TRBV5-1 and TRBJ2-7; D is unresolved. Germline values: CDR1 SGHRS, CDR2 YFSETQ. V lost 0 bases and J lost 1, with 11 bases in between. This CDR3 is built from 15 residues. The CDR3: CASSLVEAGSYEQYF. In DNA, the CDR3 is TGCGCCAGCAGCTTGGTCGAGGCTGGGTCCTACGAGCAGTACTTC. Supplemented by reference TRBV5-1 and TRBJ2-7, the full variable domain reads KAGVTQTPRYLIKTRGQQVTLSCSPISGHRSVSWYQQTPGQGLQFLFEYFSETQRNKGNFPGRFSGRQFSNSRSEMNVSTLELGDSALYLCASSLVEAGSYEQYFGPGTRLTVT.

This clone turned up a few times. The chain links TRBV29-1 to TRBJ1-1, with D possibly TRBD1 on 5 matching bases. CDR3 length: 12 amino acids. Germline loops: CDR1 SQVTM, CDR2 ANQGSEA. Trimming took off 4 bases at V and 1 base at J, with 7 bases between the two ends. This chain's CDR3 is CSVGDRNTEAFF. For the CDR3, the DNA is TGCAGCGTTGGAGACAGGAACACTGAAGCTTTCTTT.

This clone was recorded a few times. For the CDR3, the DNA is TGTGCCAGCAGTGAGGGACTACATGAGCAGTTCTTC. It is translated as CASSEGLHEQFF. This chain links TRBV28 with TRBJ2-1, with TRBD2 matching 7 bases. After removal of 5 bases from V and 8 bases from J, the junction contained 3 bases not matched to a gene. The CDR3 has 12 amino acids. The germline V gene has CDR1 MDHEN and CDR2 SYDVKM.

The chain has TRBV6-6 and TRBJ2-1, with a weak D call TRBD2 (6 bases). The CDR3 extends over 15 amino acids. Germline assignment: CDR1 MNHNY and CDR2 SVGAGI (reference sequence). V lost 5 bases and J lost 6, with 17 bases in between. DNA of the CDR3: TGTGCCAGCAGTCCCCGGGAGAAAGGGTTCAATGAGCAGTTCTTC. This gives the protein CASSPREKGFNEQFF.

The chain recombines TRBV28 with TRBJ1-2, with 7 bases that match TRBD1. Germline loops: CDR1 MDHEN, CDR2 SYDVKM. The trim removed 7 bases at V and 7 bases at J, leaving 12 bases unmatched. The CDR3 length is 14 residues. The CDR3 nucleotides read TGTGCCAGCATCTACTCCACAGGGGCGGGTGGCTACACCTTC. Translation gives CASIYSTGAGGYTF.

The rearrangement links TRBV27 to TRBJ1-6, with D possibly TRBD1 on 6 matching bases. CDR1 is MNHEY, CDR2 SMNVEV, per germline (reference sequence). The CDR3 is 14 residues long. Trimming stripped 6 bases from V and 7 bases from J, with 13 bases between. In DNA, the CDR3 is TGTGCCAGCAGAAAACAGGGAGACAATTCACCCCTCCACTTT. The encoded protein is CASRKQGDNSPLHF.

This clone has more than one count but fewer than ten. The DNA for the CDR3 is TGTGCCACCCGGAACCAGGCCAACGAGCAGTACTTC. It specifies CATRNQANEQYF. The chain has TRBV18 and TRBJ2-7; no clear D. From germline, CDR1 is KGHSH and CDR2 LQKENI. V dropped 10 bases and J dropped 5 bases, with 15 bases sitting between them. The CDR3 is 12 residues long.

Many counts were recorded for this clone. The chain has TRBV7-9 and TRBJ2-3; maybe TRBD1 (5 bases). CDR3 length: 15 residues. Per germline, CDR1 SEHNR and CDR2 FQNEAQ (reference sequence). V was cut by 2 bases and J by 2 bases, with 11 bases left in between. The CDR3 here is CASSLRGHITDTQYF. The CDR3 region has the DNA TGTGCCAGCAGCTTAAGAGGACATATCACAGATACGCAGTATTTT.